This T cell receptor beta chain was obtained from a study of cytomegalovirus exposure and HLA in healthy donors. The CDR3 has 15 residues. Germline CDR1 and CDR2: SEHNR and FQNEAQ (reference sequence). Deletions cut 5 bases from V and 2 bases from J, with 14 bases between. The study ran its PCR with 60 Vbeta and 13 Jbeta primers. Here immunoSEQ multiplex PCR was the method, and the copy in TCRdb shows in-frame clones only, minus some. The table lists 150,000 to 200,000 clones, around 83% of them singletons, with 8.5% in the top ten. This TCR derives from a male donor in good health and CMV-seropositive. Material: PBMCs. This chain uses TRBV7-9 with TRBJ2-3; tentative D call: TRBD2 (5 bases). The CDR3 reads CASSPGLKNTDTQYF. The CDR3 bases are TGTGCCAGCAGCCCCGGACTGAAAAACACAGATACGCAGTATTTT.